This TCR beta chain was identified in a study of patients and donors after allogeneic stem cell transplantation. From germline, CDR1 is SGHRS and CDR2 YFSETQ. CDR3 length: 14 residues. Unmatched junction bases numbered 4, after V lost 2 bases and J lost 5 bases. TCRdb analysed the RT-PCR reads with MiXCR anew, one entry per CDR3 protein. The sample holds approximately 60,000 distinct CDR3 sequences, less than 15% seen once. This chain links TRBV5-1 with TRBJ2-7, with 10 bases aligning to TRBD2. This TCR came from a human donor who was either an allogeneic HSCT recipient or a stem cell or donor lymphocyte infusion donor (not recorded which). It is not recorded whose cells these are; they may come from a transplant donor. The sample was blood, either unsorted or a sorted T cell fraction (not recorded which). The CDR3 is CASSLIAGGDEQYF. The CDR3 DNA follows: TGCGCCAGCAGCTTAATAGCGGGAGGCGACGAGCAGTACTTC.